These 27 T cell receptor beta chains were all obtained from the same sample, sequenced in a study of blood T cell repertoires in COVID-19. TCRdb keeps only in-frame clones here, not all; method: immunoSEQ multiplex PCR. The sample has about 220,000 clones, about 80% seen once. Sequenced input: peripheral blood. Every receptor here comes from a woman aged 60 to 75 with acute or convalescent COVID-19.

The chain uses TRBV10-3 and TRBJ2-1, with TRBD2 matching over 11 bases. This CDR3 region has 15 residues. The J segment lost 4 bases and the V segment lost 3 bases, leaving 2 bases of the junction unmatched. In germline, CDR1 is ENHRY, CDR2 SYGVKD. CDR3 in DNA: TGTGCCATCAGTGACCTAGCGGGGGGATACAATGAGCAGTTCTTC. Translated, it gives CAISDLAGGYNEQFF.

The chain uses TRBV12-3 or TRBV12-4 and TRBJ1-5, with unresolved D. With 1 base removed from V and 6 bases from J, the gap between germline ends came to 7 bases. The CDR3 loop spans 13 amino acids. The CDR3 is CASSLGTLQPQHF. The CDR3 DNA reads as TGTGCCAGCAGTTTAGGTACTCTTCAGCCCCAGCATTTT.

V gene TRBV30 combines with J gene TRBJ1-5; D unresolved. This CDR3 has 14 residues. Trimming shortened V by 0 bases and J by 2 bases, and 8 bases separated the two germline ends. The germline V gene encodes CDR1 GTSNPN and CDR2 SVGIG (reference sequence). CDR3 protein: CAWSVTQRNQPQHF. CDR3 bases: TGTGCCTGGAGTGTTACACAGCGCAATCAGCCCCAGCATTTT.

The gene calls are TRBV5-4 and TRBJ2-5; TRBD2 agrees at 9 bases. V lost 3 bases, J lost 2 bases, and 2 bases stayed unmatched. Per the germline V gene, CDR1 is SGHNT and CDR2 is YYREEE (reference sequence). This CDR3 is built from 14 residues. For the CDR3, the DNA is TGTGCCAGCAGCTCGCGGGGGGGGCAAGAGACCCAGTACTTC. Translating it yields CASSSRGGQETQYF.

The genes are TRBV11-2 and TRBJ2-3; weak D call: TRBD1 (5 bases). The CDR3 spans 13 residues. Trimming shortened V by 4 bases and J by 7 bases, and 12 bases separated the two germline ends. Germline CDR1 and CDR2: SGHAT and FQNNGV. The CDR3 bases are TGTGCCAGCAGCTCGTCGACAGTCAATACGCAGTATTTT. It specifies CASSSSTVNTQYF.

This chain connects TRBV5-6 to TRBJ2-7; D is undetermined. V gave up 2 bases and J gave up 2 bases, with 5 bases separating them. The CDR3 runs 12 residues. Germline CDR1 and CDR2: SGHDT and YYEEEE. CDR3 residues: CASSFKTYEQYF. The CDR3 region has the DNA TGTGCCAGCAGCTTTAAAACCTACGAGCAGTACTTC.

Regarding this clone: This CDR3 is also generated by other DNA sequences in the sample. The chain employs TRBV5-1 and TRBJ2-5; the match to TRBD1 covers 11 bases. Germline CDR1 and CDR2: SGHRS and YFSETQ. The V and J ends lost 0 bases and 5 bases, in that order; junction bases with no gene match: 3. The CDR3 is made up of 15 amino acids. CDR3: CASSLGTGGQETQYF. CDR3 in DNA: TGCGCCAGCAGCTTGGGGACAGGGGGCCAGGAGACCCAGTACTTC.

The genes are TRBV19 and TRBJ1-1; the D is unclear. With 3 bases removed from V and 3 bases from J, the gap between germline ends came to 14 bases. This CDR3 region has 15 residues. Germline lookup yields CDR1 LNHDA and CDR2 SQIVND (reference sequence). For the CDR3, the DNA is TGTGCCAGTAGTATGGAGGGTCTCATCTACACTGAAGCTTTCTTT. Protein: CASSMEGLIYTEAFF.

The chain joins TRBV2 to TRBJ1-4; D is ambiguous. The CDR3 extends over 15 amino acids. The V end was cut by 1 base, the J end by 8 bases, with 14 bases between. Germline V lookup: CDR1 SNHLY, CDR2 FYNNEI. Here the CDR3 DNA reads TGTGCCAGCAGTGAAGATTACGGAGGGAGCGAAAAACTGTTTTTT. It specifies CASSEDYGGSEKLFF.

The gene calls are TRBV10-3 and TRBJ1-3; D may be TRBD1 (5 bases). Germline CDR1 reads ENHRY; CDR2 reads SYGVKD. The CDR3 is made up of 14 amino acids. The V end was cut by 7 bases, the J end by 0 bases, with 10 bases between. Written as DNA, the CDR3 is TGTGCCATCACCCAGGACACCTCTGGAAACACCATATATTTT. Translation gives CAITQDTSGNTIYF.

V and J are TRBV25-1 and TRBJ1-4; 7 bases fit TRBD1. V shed 1 base, J shed 6 bases, and the junction held 14 bases outside the gene matches. CDR1 MGHDK and CDR2 SYGVNS come from the germline V gene. The CDR3 is 18 residues long. In DNA form, the CDR3 reads TGTGCCAGCAGTGAATTCACAGGGGCGTCTCATTCTGATGAAAAACTGTTTTTT. Its translation is CASSEFTGASHSDEKLFF.

The V and J genes are TRBV5-1 and TRBJ2-1; 7 nucleotides match TRBD1. CDR3 length equals 16 residues. Germline V lookup: CDR1 SGHRS, CDR2 YFSETQ. V was pared by 2 bases and J by 6 bases, with 11 bases of the junction left unmatched. The CDR3: CASSLGGGLTGNEQFF. The CDR3 DNA reads TGCGCCAGCAGCTTAGGGGGCGGGTTAACTGGCAATGAGCAGTTCTTC.

This chain uses TRBV28 with TRBJ1-3; D is unclear. Germline CDR1 is MDHEN and CDR2 is SYDVKM. The CDR3 is made up of 13 amino acids. Trimming took off 4 bases at V and 6 bases at J, with 10 bases between the two ends. CDR3 loop: CASSSGPTNTIYF. CDR3 DNA: TGTGCCAGCAGTTCGGGTCCCACAAACACCATATATTTT.

The chain is built from TRBV10-3 and TRBJ2-7; 8 bases align to TRBD1. CDR1 and CDR2 from the germline V gene are ENHRY and SYGVKD. CDR3 length equals 13 residues. V was pared by 7 bases and J by 5 bases, with 7 bases of the junction left unmatched. CDR3 coding DNA: TGTGCCATCAAGGCAGGGGGCCTCAACGAGCAGTACTTC. This translates into CAIKAGGLNEQYF.

This CDR3 reads CSVAQGQLTGQFF. CDR3 in DNA: TGCAGCGTTGCCCAGGGACAGCTAACGGGGCAGTTCTTC. The chain combines TRBV29-1 with TRBJ2-1; 7 positions agree with TRBD1. This CDR3 spans 13 amino acids. Germline V gene sequence: CDR1 SQVTM, CDR2 ANQGSEA. The ends lost 4 bases at V and 12 bases at J; junction bases unmatched: 12.

The chain couples TRBV18 to TRBJ2-7, with 8 bases identical to TRBD1. The ends lost 2 bases at V and 5 bases at J; junction bases unmatched: 14. This CDR3 is built from 17 residues. CDR1 is KGHSH and CDR2 is LQKENI in the germline V gene. The CDR3 nucleotides read TGTGCCAGCTCACCAAGACAGGGGAGCGTGAGTAGGAACGAGCAGTACTTC. Its protein product is CASSPRQGSVSRNEQYF.

The V and J genes are TRBV6-5 and TRBJ1-2; TRBD1 matches at 7 bases. Looked up from germline, CDR1 is MNHEY and CDR2 is SVGAGI. The CDR3 totals 14 residues. V gave up 5 bases and J gave up 5 bases; unmatched junction bases: 8. The CDR3 spells CASSPRQGLYGYTF. The CDR3 coding sequence is TGTGCCAGCAGTCCCCGACAGGGACTTTATGGCTACACCTTC.

This clone was seen only once. The rearrangement links TRBV18 to TRBJ2-7; D possibly corresponds to TRBD1 (5 bases). Germline loops: CDR1 KGHSH, CDR2 LQKENI. The CDR3 extends over 12 amino acids. V was cut by 6 bases and J by 3 bases, with 9 bases left in between. The CDR3 loop reads CASSQDSYEQYF. The CDR3 DNA reads as TGTGCCAGCTCTCAAGACAGCTACGAGCAGTACTTC. Drawing the rest from reference TRBV18 and TRBJ2-7, the complete variable domain is NAGVMQNPRHLVRRRGQEARLRCSPMKGHSHVYWYRQLPEEGLKFMVYLQKENIIDESGMPKERFSAEFPKEGPSILRIQQVVRGDSAAYFCASSQDSYEQYFGPGTRLTVT.

Details on this clone: The germline gene is not matched at one end of the junction; a read error may be the cause. The chain recombines TRBV2 with TRBJ2-6, with D perhaps TRBD1 (6 bases). The germline CDR1 and CDR2 sequences are SNHLY and FYNNEI. CDR3 length: 18 amino acids. As DNA, the CDR3 is TGCCCCAGCCGGAGTGAGGACAGAGGGGGCTCTGGGGCCAACGTCCTGACTTTC. It is translated as CPSRSEDRGGSGANVLTF.

The chain combines TRBV12-3 or TRBV12-4 with TRBJ1-2; perhaps TRBD1 as D (6 bases). Between the trimmed V and J ends, which lost 10 bases and 6 bases, there was a span of 15 bases. The length of the CDR3 is 12 residues. The CDR3 sequence: CATIGQSHGYTF. As DNA, the CDR3 is TGTGCCACTATAGGACAGAGCCATGGCTACACCTTC.

The rearrangement uses TRBV29-1 and TRBJ2-2; 9 nucleotides align to TRBD1. CDR3 length: 13 residues. V shed 7 bases and J 5 bases; nucleotides not matched to a gene: 5. CDR1 is SQVTM, CDR2 ANQGSEA, per germline. The CDR3 spells CSADRGGTGELFF. In DNA form, the CDR3 reads TGCAGCGCCGACAGGGGGGGGACCGGGGAGCTGTTTTTT.

This clone was seen a single time. The chain uses TRBV28 and TRBJ1-1; no clear D gene. CDR1 is MDHEN and CDR2 is SYDVKM in the germline V gene. The CDR3 is 12 residues long. V lost 7 bases to trimming and J lost 6 bases, with 12 bases between them. CDR3 DNA: TGTGCCAGCAATGCCAACACCGCTGAAGCTTTCTTT. Its protein product is CASNANTAEAFF.

This clone was detected a few times. V and J are TRBV4-1 and TRBJ1-6, with TRBD1 as a possible D gene (5 bases). Trimming cost V 4 bases and J 5 bases, with 15 bases left between them. The germline gives CDR1 MGHRA, CDR2 YSYEKL. CDR3 length: 16 amino acids. CDR3 region: CASSPTGPGDNSPLHF. Here the CDR3 DNA reads TGCGCCAGCAGCCCTACAGGACCGGGGGATAATTCACCCCTCCACTTT.

This chain uses TRBV28 with TRBJ2-2; the match to TRBD1 covers 8 bases. This CDR3 region has 15 residues. The germline gives CDR1 MDHEN, CDR2 SYDVKM. V shed 2 bases and J 6 bases; nucleotides not matched to a gene: 5. The CDR3 region is CASSLGTGGPGELFF. The DNA of the CDR3 is TGTGCCAGCAGTTTAGGTACAGGGGGACCCGGGGAGCTGTTTTTT.

This chain joins TRBV6-1 and TRBJ1-2, with 7 bases matching TRBD1. J lost 3 bases, V lost 3 bases, and 4 bases had no gene match. The CDR3 is 14 residues long. The V gene's germline CDR1 is MNHNS and CDR2 SASEGT. In DNA, the CDR3 is TGTGCCAGCAGTGAGTTTACAGGGGACTATGGCTACACCTTC. Its translation is CASSEFTGDYGYTF.

The rearrangement joins TRBV30 to TRBJ1-1, with D perhaps matching TRBD1 (6 bases). CDR3 length: 17 residues. Looked up from germline, CDR1 is GTSNPN and CDR2 is SVGIG (reference sequence). The V gene lost 0 bases and the J gene lost 0 bases, with 17 bases spanning the gap. The CDR3 nucleotides read TGTGCCTGGAGTGTACGCGGGGGGAGGGGGATGAACACTGAAGCTTTCTTT. Its translation is CAWSVRGGRGMNTEAFF.

V usage is TRBV5-1 and J usage is TRBJ2-2; 8 nucleotides align to TRBD1. Germline CDR1 is SGHRS and CDR2 is YFSETQ. The CDR3 sequence is 16 residues long. The ends lost 0 bases at V and 6 bases at J; junction bases unmatched: 7. The CDR3 nucleotides are TGCGCCAGCAGCTTGGACGGACAGGGCACAGCCGGGGAGCTGTTTTTT. Translating gives CASSLDGQGTAGELFF.